The 14 T cell receptor beta chains below all came from one sample that was sequenced in a study of blood T cell repertoires in COVID-19 (dated by TCRdb to 2020 to 2021). The library was prepared using the immunoSEQ multiplex PCR assay. Entries here come from immuneACCESS through TCRdb and include only in-frame sequences with V and J called. Some clones fail to appear in such tables; in the studies checked, an unresolved V gene covers under half of the shortfall, and the cause of the remainder is unknown. The table for this sample lists some 400,000 clones; 87% of them were counted only once. The ten largest account for about 10% of the sample. What was sequenced was peripheral blood. These receptors all stem from a woman younger than 45 with COVID-19, enrolled during active disease.

The chain couples TRBV28 to TRBJ1-5; perhaps TRBD1 as D (6 bases). The CDR3 sequence is 16 residues long. The V gene lost 4 bases and the J gene lost 2 bases, with 15 bases spanning the gap. The germline V gene encodes CDR1 MDHEN and CDR2 SYDVKM. In nucleotides, the CDR3 is TGTGCCAGCAGTTCCCACCACCGACAGGGCAATCAGCCCCAGCATTTT. Residues: CASSSHHRQGNQPQHF.

This sequence joins TRBV19 and TRBJ2-7; TRBD2 is a possible D gene (6 bases). V was pared by 5 bases and J by 3 bases, with 11 bases between. CDR1 is LNHDA and CDR2 is SQIVND in the germline V gene (reference sequence). The CDR3 loop spans 13 amino acids. In DNA form, the CDR3 reads TGTGCCAGTAGTTTCGCGGGGATCTACGAGCAGTACTTC. It translates to CASSFAGIYEQYF. The full variable domain, in which reference TRBV19 and TRBJ2-7 provide the parts outside the CDR3, is DGGITQSPKYLFRKEGQNVTLSCEQNLNHDAMYWYRQDPGQGLRLIYYSQIVNDFQKGDIAEGYSVSREKKESFPLTVTSAQKNPTAFYLCASSFAGIYEQYFGPGTRLTVT.

V usage is TRBV18 and J usage is TRBJ1-1, with D perhaps TRBD1 (5 bases). Germline V lookup: CDR1 KGHSH, CDR2 LQKENI. Trimming took 3 bases from V and 6 from J, leaving 14 bases between them. This CDR3 comprises 14 residues. CDR3 sequence reads: CASSPSAGVSEAFF. The DNA for the CDR3 is TGTGCCAGCTCACCCTCCGCGGGGGTATCTGAAGCTTTCTTT. The full variable domain, rest sourced from reference TRBV18 and TRBJ1-1, is NAGVMQNPRHLVRRRGQEARLRCSPMKGHSHVYWYRQLPEEGLKFMVYLQKENIIDESGMPKERFSAEFPKEGPSILRIQQVVRGDSAAYFCASSPSAGVSEAFFGQGTRLTVV.

This clone has at least ten counts. The gene calls are TRBV6-5 and TRBJ2-1; TRBD2 aligns across 8 bases. The CDR3 is 14 residues long. V lost 4 bases to trimming and J lost 6 bases; unmatched junction nucleotides: 5. Germline V gene data show CDR1 as MNHEY and CDR2 as SVGAGI. The CDR3 nucleotides are TGTGCCAGCAGTTCCGGACTAGCCTCCAATGAGCAGTTCTTC. This codes for CASSSGLASNEQFF.

The CDR3 nucleotides read TGTGCCAGCAAACGGACTCCTAACACCGGGGAGCTGTTTTTT. Amino acids: CASKRTPNTGELFF. The rearrangement links TRBV2 to TRBJ2-2; tentatively, D is TRBD2 (5 bases). This CDR3 region has 14 residues. Trimming pared 7 bases from V and 2 bases from J, leaving 11 bases between. The germline V gene encodes CDR1 SNHLY and CDR2 FYNNEI. Full variable domain (remainder filled in from reference TRBV2 and TRBJ2-2): EPEVTQTPSHQVTQMGQEVILRCVPISNHLYFYWYRQILGQKVEFLVSFYNNEISEKSEIFDDQFSVERPDGSNFTLKIRSTKLEDSAMYFCASKRTPNTGELFFGEGSRLTVL.

This chain joins TRBV30 and TRBJ1-6; 7 bases fit TRBD1. Germline trimming cut 8 bases from V and 5 bases from J; bases unmatched to any gene: 12. The CDR3 is made up of 15 amino acids. Per germline, CDR1 GTSNPN and CDR2 SVGIG (reference sequence). The DNA for the CDR3 is TGTGCCCAGGGCATAGGACAGGCGGATAATTCACCCCTCCACTTT. Translated: CAQGIGQADNSPLHF.

The chain employs TRBV7-2 and TRBJ2-5; 7 positions match TRBD1. CDR3 length: 14 residues. Germline loops: CDR1 SGHTA, CDR2 FQGNSA. V gave up 7 bases and J gave up 4 bases; unmatched junction bases: 9. The CDR3 reads CASTRGQRVETQYF. DNA of the CDR3: TGTGCCAGCACCCGGGGACAGCGAGTAGAGACCCAGTACTTC. The full variable domain, its missing parts supplied by reference TRBV7-2 and TRBJ2-5, is GAGVSQSPSNKVTEKGKDVELRCDPISGHTALYWYRQSLGQGLEFLIYFQGNSAPDKSGLPSDRFSAERTGGSVSTLTIQRTQQEDSAVYLCASTRGQRVETQYFGPGTRLLVL.

The chain couples TRBV5-8 to TRBJ1-2; D unclear. Germline CDR1 is SGHTS and CDR2 is YDEGEE. The ends were cut back, 1 base at V and 8 bases at J, with 12 bases in the middle. This CDR3 has 13 residues. The CDR3 DNA follows: TGTGCCAGCAGCTTGAAAAGAGCGGGCGGCTACACCTTC. Translating it yields CASSLKRAGGYTF.

The rearrangement links TRBV6-5 to TRBJ1-4; maybe TRBD1 (5 bases). The V gene's germline CDR1 is MNHEY and CDR2 SVGAGI. This CDR3 contains 15 residues. The V gene lost 6 bases and the J gene lost 2 bases, with 13 bases spanning the gap. This chain's CDR3 is CASRSRVTTNEKLFF. DNA of the CDR3: TGTGCCAGCAGATCCAGGGTAACTACTAATGAAAAACTGTTTTTT.

In its sample, this clone was seen many times. The CDR3 here is CASSSTGEEGSPLHF. The CDR3 region has the DNA TGTGCCAGCAGCTCCACAGGGGAAGAGGGTTCACCCCTCCACTTT. The rearrangement links TRBV11-2 to TRBJ1-6; 7 nucleotides line up with TRBD1. CDR1 is SGHAT and CDR2 is FQNNGV in the germline V gene. V gave up 4 bases and J gave up 9 bases; unmatched junction bases: 9. This CDR3 is built from 15 residues.

This clone was counted between two and nine times. The chain links TRBV28 to TRBJ2-2, with D perhaps TRBD1 (6 bases). In germline, CDR1 is MDHEN, CDR2 SYDVKM. The CDR3 is 13 residues long. V shed 4 bases and J shed 6 bases, with 9 bases lying between them. The CDR3, as DNA: TGTGCCAGCAGTTCGGGACAAGCCGGGGAGCTGTTTTTT. It is translated as CASSSGQAGELFF.

The table lists this clone with a few counts. The chain employs TRBV27 and TRBJ1-4, with 7 bases fitting TRBD1. The germline V gene encodes CDR1 MNHEY and CDR2 SMNVEV (reference sequence). The CDR3 consists of 16 residues. The trim removed 6 bases at V and 5 bases at J, leaving 12 bases unmatched. The CDR3 bases are TGTGCCAGCAGATTAAATAGACAGGGACAGAATGAAAAACTGTTTTTT. It yields the protein CASRLNRQGQNEKLFF.

The sample holds a few counts of this clone. CDR3 sequence (DNA): TGTGCCAGCAGCTCCCCGACAGGGATCCTTTACGAGCAGTACTTC. This gives the protein CASSSPTGILYEQYF. The V call is TRBV7-9, the J call TRBJ2-7, with TRBD1 identical over 7 bases. Looked up from germline, CDR1 is SEHNR and CDR2 is FQNEAQ (reference sequence). V lost 4 bases to trimming and J lost 4 bases; unmatched junction nucleotides: 10. The length of the CDR3 is 15 residues.

V gene TRBV4-1 combines with J gene TRBJ2-7; 7 bases match TRBD1. CDR3 length: 14 residues. Germline V gives CDR1 MGHRA, CDR2 YSYEKL. V shed 3 bases, J shed 3 bases, and the junction held 5 bases outside the gene matches. CDR3 protein: CASSHPGQNYEQYF. CDR3 coding DNA: TGCGCCAGCAGCCACCCGGGACAGAACTACGAGCAGTACTTC.